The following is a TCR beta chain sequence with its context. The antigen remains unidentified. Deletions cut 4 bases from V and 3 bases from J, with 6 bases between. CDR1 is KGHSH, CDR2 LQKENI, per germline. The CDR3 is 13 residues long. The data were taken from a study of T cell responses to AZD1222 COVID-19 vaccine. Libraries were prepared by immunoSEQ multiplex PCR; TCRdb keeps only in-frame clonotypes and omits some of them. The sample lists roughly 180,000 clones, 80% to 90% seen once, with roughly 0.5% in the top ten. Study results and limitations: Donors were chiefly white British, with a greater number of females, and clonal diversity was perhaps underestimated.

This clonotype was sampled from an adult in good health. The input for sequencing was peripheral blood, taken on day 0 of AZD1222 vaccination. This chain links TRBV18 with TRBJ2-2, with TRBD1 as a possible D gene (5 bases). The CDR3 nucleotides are TGTGCCAGCTCACGACAGCACACCGGGGAGCTGTTTTTT. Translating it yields CASSRQHTGELFF.